Following are 28 T cell receptor beta chains from one sample sequenced in a study of siplizumab effects on memory and regulatory T cells. TCRdb keeps only in-frame clones here, not all; method: immunoSEQ multiplex PCR. The data show tens of thousands of clones, about 90% seen once. Sequencing was carried out using CD8+ T cells sorted from blood. These TCRs come from a human donor in good health.

The genes are TRBV5-1 and TRBJ2-7, with 10 bases that match TRBD2. Germline CDR1 reads SGHRS; CDR2 reads YFSETQ. V gave up 1 base and J gave up 7 bases; unmatched junction bases: 2. The CDR3 totals 13 residues. CDR3 DNA sequence: TGCGCCAGCAGCTTGACTAGCGGGATTGAGCAGTACTTC. Translating gives CASSLTSGIEQYF.

CDR3 nucleotides: TGTGCCAGCAGTGAAACAGGGGAGGGCACCGGGGAGCTGTTTTTT. Translation: CASSETGEGTGELFF. V usage is TRBV25-1 and J usage is TRBJ2-2; D may correspond to TRBD1 or TRBD2 (7 bases each). Germline CDR1 MGHDK, CDR2 SYGVNS. The CDR3 is 15 amino acids. The V end lost 2 bases, the J end lost 4 bases, and 11 bases lay between the germline ends.

A few counts support this clone. V and J are TRBV11-2 and TRBJ2-1, with 14 nucleotides matching TRBD2. This CDR3 contains 17 residues. With 5 bases clipped from V and 5 bases from J, the junction kept 8 bases outside the gene matches. Germline CDR1 is SGHAT and CDR2 is FQNNGV. The CDR3 is CASSTGLAGVKDNEQFF. CDR3 DNA sequence: TGTGCCAGCAGCACGGGACTAGCGGGAGTAAAGGACAATGAGCAGTTCTTC.

The chain recombines TRBV25-1 with TRBJ1-4; D is ambiguous. Looked up from germline, CDR1 is MGHDK and CDR2 is SYGVNS. Deletions cut 1 base from V and 8 bases from J, with 8 bases between. The CDR3 extends over 13 amino acids. The DNA for the CDR3 is TGTGCCAGCAGTGAATCATCTTGGGAAAAACTGTTTTTT. This encodes CASSESSWEKLFF. Together with reference TRBV25-1 and TRBJ1-4, the CDR3 gives the full variable domain: EADIYQTPRYLVIGTGKKITLECSQTMGHDKMYWYQQDPGMELHLIHYSYGVNSTEKGDLSSESTVSRIRTEHFPLTLESARPSHTSQYLCASSESSWEKLFFGSGTQLSVL.

The chain couples TRBV7-9 to TRBJ2-2; 7 nucleotides agree with TRBD1. There are 13 residues in the CDR3. Unmatched junction bases numbered 12, after V lost 11 bases and J lost 9 bases. Germline V CDR1 and CDR2: SEHNR, FQNEAQ (reference sequence). The CDR3 region is CAARDSRRWELFF. The CDR3, as DNA: TGTGCCGCCCGGGACAGCCGGAGGTGGGAGCTGTTTTTT.

The rearrangement links TRBV11-3 to TRBJ2-2; 10 bases align to TRBD1. With 5 bases clipped from V and 6 bases from J, the junction kept 6 bases outside the gene matches. Germline values: CDR1 SGHNT, CDR2 YENEEA. There are 15 residues in the CDR3. CDR3 nucleotide sequence: TGTGCCAGCAGCCAGGACAGGGGGTGGTCCGGGGAGCTGTTTTTT. Amino acids: CASSQDRGWSGELFF.

The chain couples TRBV27 to TRBJ2-7; 10 bases match TRBD2. The CDR3 consists of 16 residues. V lost 2 bases and J lost 3; bases outside the gene matches: 7. Germline V gene lookup returns CDR1 MNHEY and CDR2 SMNVEV (reference sequence). CDR3 DNA: TGTGCCAGCAGTTTAGTTGCTAGCGGGGGTAGCTACGAGCAGTACTTC. Amino acids: CASSLVASGGSYEQYF.

The chain is built from TRBV7-6 and TRBJ1-1; the D is unclear. The CDR3 spans 17 residues. Germline values: CDR1 SGHVS, CDR2 FNYEAQ. The V gene lost 2 bases and the J gene lost 1 base, with 17 bases spanning the gap. The CDR3 region has the DNA TGTGCCAGCAGCTTAATACTTAGAGAGGGAAAGAACACTGAAGCTTTCTTT. It encodes CASSLILREGKNTEAFF.

The V call is TRBV5-1, the J call TRBJ2-7, with D possibly TRBD2 on 6 matching bases. The CDR3 has 13 amino acids. V was pared by 5 bases and J by 3 bases, with 12 bases between. Looked up from germline, CDR1 is SGHRS and CDR2 is YFSETQ. The CDR3 reads CASRADGSYEQYF. The CDR3 coding sequence is TGCGCCAGCAGAGCCGACGGGAGCTACGAGCAGTACTTC.

The V and J genes are TRBV9 and TRBJ1-3; 7 bases match TRBD1. Trimming cost V 5 bases and J 2 bases; bases outside gene matches: 1. The CDR3 consists of 13 residues. Germline V gives CDR1 SGDLS, CDR2 YYNGEE. This CDR3 reads CASRGGAGNTIYF. The CDR3 region has the DNA TGTGCCAGCAGAGGGGGCGCTGGAAACACCATATATTTT.

J is TRBJ2-1 and V is TRBV7-3, with a possible D match to TRBD2 (5 bases). This CDR3 is built from 15 residues. Trimming took off 2 bases at V and 1 base at J, with 9 bases between the two ends. Per germline, CDR1 SGHTA and CDR2 FQGTGA. The DNA for the CDR3 is TGTGCCAGCAGCTTAGTGGGAGCATCCTACAATGAGCAGTTCTTC. Its protein product is CASSLVGASYNEQFF.

This chain uses TRBV7-8 with TRBJ2-3; 9 bases are a match to TRBD1. The CDR3 loop spans 16 amino acids. Germline V gene data show CDR1 as SGHVS and CDR2 as FQNEAQ. J lost 5 bases, V lost 5 bases, and 11 bases had no gene match. The CDR3 region is CASSPPGQGSGDTQYF. Here the CDR3 DNA reads TGTGCCAGCAGCCCTCCCGGACAGGGGTCCGGAGATACGCAGTATTTT.

The rearrangement joins TRBV6-5 to TRBJ2-5; 9 bases agree with TRBD2. Germline V lookup: CDR1 MNHEY, CDR2 SVGAGI. The CDR3 spans 15 residues. V dropped 4 bases and J dropped 2; count of bases not matched to a gene: 5. This CDR3 reads CASSFLAGQQETQYF. CDR3 bases: TGTGCCAGCAGTTTCCTAGCGGGGCAGCAAGAGACCCAGTACTTC.

J is TRBJ2-5 and V is TRBV4-1, with D maybe TRBD1 (6 bases). CDR1 MGHRA and CDR2 YSYEKL come from the germline V gene. Trimming stripped 0 bases from V and 2 bases from J, with 19 bases between. This CDR3 spans 18 amino acids. Here the CDR3 DNA reads TGCGCCAGCAGCCAAGAGGTCGGGACAATCTATATACAAGAGACCCAGTACTTC. Its protein product is CASSQEVGTIYIQETQYF.

In its sample, this clone ranks as medium-sized. J is TRBJ2-2 and V is TRBV4-1, with D unresolved. The germline V gene encodes CDR1 MGHRA and CDR2 YSYEKL. This CDR3 region has 11 residues. V lost 7 bases to trimming and J lost 4 bases, with 4 bases between them. The CDR3 nucleotides are TGCGCCAGCAAGTCCACCGGGGAGCTGTTTTTT. This sequence encodes CASKSTGELFF.

This clone came up once. The V call is TRBV5-4, the J call TRBJ2-4, with D possibly being TRBD1 (5 bases). Germline V gene lookup returns CDR1 SGHNT and CDR2 YYREEE (reference sequence). The CDR3 length is 17 residues. V shed 3 bases and J shed 0 bases, with 16 bases lying between them. DNA for the CDR3: TGTGCCAGCAGCTACCCAGGGCCTAATCTAGCCAAAAACATTCAGTACTTC. Protein: CASSYPGPNLAKNIQYF.

The genes are TRBV7-8 and TRBJ2-7, with 8 bases lining up with TRBD1. The CDR3 runs to 17 residues. Germline V lookup: CDR1 SGHVS, CDR2 FQNEAQ. V shed 2 bases and J 0 bases; nucleotides not matched to a gene: 9. The chain's CDR3 is CASSLPRTGMSSYEQYF. DNA of the CDR3: TGTGCCAGCAGCTTACCCAGGACAGGGATGAGCTCCTACGAGCAGTACTTC.

This clone is labeled medium-sized (0.01 to 0.1%). V is TRBV19 and J is TRBJ2-1; 10 bases match TRBD2. V lost 4 bases to trimming and J lost 1 base; unmatched junction nucleotides: 13. This CDR3 spans 19 amino acids. The germline V gene encodes CDR1 LNHDA and CDR2 SQIVND (reference sequence). This chain's CDR3 is CASSTTGVVAGGSYNEQFF. DNA of the CDR3: TGTGCCAGTAGTACTACAGGGGTGGTAGCGGGGGGTTCCTACAATGAGCAGTTCTTC.

The chain links TRBV27 to TRBJ2-1; 10 bases align to TRBD2. This CDR3 spans 17 amino acids. Germline V gene sequence: CDR1 MNHEY, CDR2 SMNVEV (reference sequence). The J segment lost 4 bases and the V segment lost 4 bases, leaving 10 bases of the junction unmatched. CDR3 sequence: CASSSLILAGVYNEQFF. As DNA, the CDR3 is TGTGCCAGCAGTTCGCTCATCCTAGCGGGGGTTTACAATGAGCAGTTCTTC.

The chain carries TRBV7-9 and TRBJ1-2; no clear D gene. V was clipped by 5 bases and J by 4 bases, with 8 bases between them. Germline V gene lookup returns CDR1 SEHNR and CDR2 FQNEAQ (reference sequence). The CDR3 runs 12 residues. CDR3 amino acids: CASSVDTYGYTF. The CDR3 coding sequence is TGTGCCAGCAGCGTCGACACCTATGGCTACACCTTC. Looking up the rest from reference TRBV7-9 and TRBJ1-2 gives the full variable domain: DTGVSQNPRHKITKRGQNVTFRCDPISEHNRLYWYRQTLGQGPEFLTYFQNEAQLEKSRLLSDRFSAERPKGSFSTLEIQRTEQGDSAMYLCASSVDTYGYTFGSGTRLTVV.

The V call is TRBV9, the J call TRBJ2-7; a possible D gene is TRBD2 (5 bases). V lost 3 bases and J lost 2, with 12 bases in between. Germline assignment: CDR1 SGDLS and CDR2 YYNGEE. This CDR3 comprises 14 residues. CDR3 nucleotide sequence: TGTGCCAGCAGCGCGACCGACTATCCCTACGAGCAGTACTTC. It codes for CASSATDYPYEQYF.

This chain links TRBV18 with TRBJ1-2; D gene uncertain. V lost 1 base and J lost 10, with 16 bases in between. CDR3 length: 14 residues. CDR1 KGHSH and CDR2 LQKENI come from the germline V gene. CDR3 amino acids: CASSPLRDYGHYTF. The CDR3 DNA reads TGTGCCAGCTCACCACTTCGAGACTACGGTCACTACACCTTC.

The J gene is TRBJ1-2, the V gene TRBV14, with D uncertain. CDR1 SGHDN and CDR2 FVKESK come from the germline V gene. V was pared by 0 bases and J by 4 bases, with 9 bases between. The CDR3 covers 14 residues. CDR3 in DNA: TGTGCCAGCAGCCAAGAACCGGGGAGCTATGGCTACACCTTC. Translated, it gives CASSQEPGSYGYTF.

This clone was counted once. V and J are TRBV4-2 and TRBJ1-1; tentative D call: TRBD1 (6 bases). The CDR3 is 14 residues long. Per germline, CDR1 LGHNA and CDR2 YNFKEQ. The V end lost 8 bases, the J end lost 1 base, and 14 bases lay between the germline ends. The CDR3 spells CASSAFRGNTEAFF. The CDR3 DNA follows: TGTGCCAGCTCCGCCTTCAGGGGGAACACTGAAGCTTTCTTT.

The rearrangement joins TRBV19 to TRBJ2-5, with a possible D match to TRBD2 (5 bases). Germline V gene sequence: CDR1 LNHDA, CDR2 SQIVND (reference sequence). V was cut by 4 bases and J by 3 bases, with 12 bases left in between. This CDR3 has 14 residues. The CDR3 region has the DNA TGTGCCAGTAGTACCCGGACTGCCGAAGAGACCCAGTACTTC. Protein: CASSTRTAEETQYF.

The chain employs TRBV19 and TRBJ2-7, with D uncertain. There are 12 residues in the CDR3. Germline V CDR1 and CDR2: LNHDA, SQIVND (reference sequence). V gave up 1 base and J gave up 6 bases, with 7 bases separating them. This CDR3 is CASSIGGIEQYF. The CDR3 DNA reads as TGTGCCAGTAGTATAGGCGGAATCGAGCAGTACTTC.

The gene calls are TRBV19 and TRBJ1-2; no clear D. V lost 2 bases and J lost 7, with 8 bases in between. The CDR3 loop spans 12 amino acids. CDR1 and CDR2 from the germline V gene are LNHDA and SQIVND (reference sequence). CDR3 coding DNA: TGTGCCAGTAGTATATCTCGCATTGGCTACACCTTC. It codes for CASSISRIGYTF.

The sample holds one count of this clone. The chain recombines TRBV27 with TRBJ1-2; 8 nucleotides line up with TRBD1. The CDR3 sequence is 16 residues long. Germline V CDR1 and CDR2: MNHEY, SMNVEV (reference sequence). Trimming took 3 bases from V and 5 from J; bases not matched to a gene: 11. The CDR3: CASSFSQLQGAYGYTF. The CDR3 region has the DNA TGTGCCAGCAGTTTCTCGCAGCTCCAGGGGGCATATGGCTACACCTTC.